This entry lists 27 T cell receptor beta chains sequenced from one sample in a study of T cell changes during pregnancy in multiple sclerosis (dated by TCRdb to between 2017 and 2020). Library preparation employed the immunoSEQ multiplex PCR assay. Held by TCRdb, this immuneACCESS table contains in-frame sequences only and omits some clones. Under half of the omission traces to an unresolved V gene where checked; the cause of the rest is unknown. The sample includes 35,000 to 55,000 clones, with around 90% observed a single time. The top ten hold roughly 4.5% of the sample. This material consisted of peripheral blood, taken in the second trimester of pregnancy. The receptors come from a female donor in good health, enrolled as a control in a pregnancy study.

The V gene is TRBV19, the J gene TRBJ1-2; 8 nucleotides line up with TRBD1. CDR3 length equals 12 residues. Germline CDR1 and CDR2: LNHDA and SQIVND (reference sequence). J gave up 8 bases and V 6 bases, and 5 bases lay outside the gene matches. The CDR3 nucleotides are TGTGCCAGTAGATCGGACAGGGACGGCTACACCTTC. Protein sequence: CASRSDRDGYTF.

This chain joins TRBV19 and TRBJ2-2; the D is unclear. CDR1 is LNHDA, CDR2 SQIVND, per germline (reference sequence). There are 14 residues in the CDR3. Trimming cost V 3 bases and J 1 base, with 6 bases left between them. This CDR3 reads CASSISLNTGELFF. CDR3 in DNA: TGTGCCAGTAGTATTAGTCTGAACACCGGGGAGCTGTTTTTT.

CDR3 coding DNA: TGTGCCAGCAGCTTACCAGCGGGAGGGGCGGAGACCCAGTACTTC. Protein sequence: CASSLPAGGAETQYF. J is TRBJ2-5 and V is TRBV11-2; 10 bases align to TRBD2. Germline V gene sequence: CDR1 SGHAT, CDR2 FQNNGV. The CDR3 extends over 15 amino acids. After removal of 2 bases from V and 5 bases from J, the junction contained 5 bases not matched to a gene.

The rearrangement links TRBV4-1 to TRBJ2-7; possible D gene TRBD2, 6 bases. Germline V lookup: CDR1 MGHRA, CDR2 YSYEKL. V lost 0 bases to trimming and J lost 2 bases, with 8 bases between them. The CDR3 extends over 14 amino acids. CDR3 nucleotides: TGCGCCAGCAGCCAAGAAGGACTAACCTACGAGCAGTACTTC. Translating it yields CASSQEGLTYEQYF.

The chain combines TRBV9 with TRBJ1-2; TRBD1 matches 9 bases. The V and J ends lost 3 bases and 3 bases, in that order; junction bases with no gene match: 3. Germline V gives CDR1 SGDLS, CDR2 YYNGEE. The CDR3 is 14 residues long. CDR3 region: CASSEHRGHYGYTF. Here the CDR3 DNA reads TGTGCCAGCAGCGAGCACAGGGGGCACTATGGCTACACCTTC. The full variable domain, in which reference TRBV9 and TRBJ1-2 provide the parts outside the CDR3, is DSGVTQTPKHLITATGQRVTLRCSPRSGDLSVYWYQQSLDQGLQFLIQYYNGEERAKGNILERFSAQQFPDLHSELNLSSLELGDSALYFCASSEHRGHYGYTFGSGTRLTVV.

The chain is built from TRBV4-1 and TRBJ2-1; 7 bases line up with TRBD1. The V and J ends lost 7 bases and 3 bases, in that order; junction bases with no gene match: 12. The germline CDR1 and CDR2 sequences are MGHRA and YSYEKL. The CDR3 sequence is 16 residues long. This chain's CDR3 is CASNSGDSLHYNEQFF. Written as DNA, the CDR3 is TGCGCCAGCAATTCAGGGGACAGCCTACACTACAATGAGCAGTTCTTC.

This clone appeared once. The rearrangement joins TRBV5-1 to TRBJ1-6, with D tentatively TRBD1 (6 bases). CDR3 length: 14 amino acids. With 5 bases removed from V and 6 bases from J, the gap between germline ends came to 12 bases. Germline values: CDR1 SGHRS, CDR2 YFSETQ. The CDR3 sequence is CASSEGGSNSPLHF. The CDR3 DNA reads TGCGCCAGCAGTGAGGGGGGGAGTAATTCACCCCTCCACTTT.

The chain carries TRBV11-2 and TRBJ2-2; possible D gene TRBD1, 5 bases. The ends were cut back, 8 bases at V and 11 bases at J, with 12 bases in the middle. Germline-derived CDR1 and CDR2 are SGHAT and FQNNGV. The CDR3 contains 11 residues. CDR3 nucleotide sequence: TGTGCCAGCCGCCTTGGGGCTGAGCTGTTTTTT. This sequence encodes CASRLGAELFF.

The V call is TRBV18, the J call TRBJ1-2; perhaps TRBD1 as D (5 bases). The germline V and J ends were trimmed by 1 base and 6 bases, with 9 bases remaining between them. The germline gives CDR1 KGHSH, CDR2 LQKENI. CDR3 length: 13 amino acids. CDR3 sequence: CASSPRGEDGYTF. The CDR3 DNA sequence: TGTGCCAGCTCACCACGAGGGGAGGATGGCTACACCTTC.

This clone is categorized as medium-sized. CDR3 in amino acids: CASSSHTGHEQFF. The CDR3 region has the DNA TGCGCCAGCAGCTCGCACACAGGACATGAGCAGTTCTTC. The chain is built from TRBV5-1 and TRBJ2-1; weak D call: TRBD1 (5 bases). The length of the CDR3 is 13 residues. Germline assignment: CDR1 SGHRS and CDR2 YFSETQ. V was trimmed by 3 bases and J by 8 bases, leaving 12 bases between them.

CDR3 in amino acids: CASSASRGEKLFF. The CDR3 DNA follows: TGTGCCAGCAGTGCATCCAGAGGTGAAAAACTGTTTTTT. The chain employs TRBV6-4 and TRBJ1-4; D is undetermined. Germline V CDR1 and CDR2: MRHNA, SNTAGT. V lost 4 bases and J lost 7, with 10 bases in between. The CDR3 spans 13 residues.

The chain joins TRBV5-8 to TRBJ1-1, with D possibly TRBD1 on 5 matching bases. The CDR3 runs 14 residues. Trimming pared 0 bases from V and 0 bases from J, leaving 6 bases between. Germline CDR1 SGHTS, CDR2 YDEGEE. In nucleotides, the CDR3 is TGTGCCAGCAGCTTGGTAGGGGTGAACACTGAAGCTTTCTTT. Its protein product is CASSLVGVNTEAFF.

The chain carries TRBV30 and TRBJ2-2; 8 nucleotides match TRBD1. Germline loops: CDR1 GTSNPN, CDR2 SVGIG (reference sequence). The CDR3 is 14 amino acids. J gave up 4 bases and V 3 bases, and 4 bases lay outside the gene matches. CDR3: CAWRQGAGTGELFF. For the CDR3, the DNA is TGTGCCTGGAGGCAGGGGGCGGGCACCGGGGAGCTGTTTTTT.

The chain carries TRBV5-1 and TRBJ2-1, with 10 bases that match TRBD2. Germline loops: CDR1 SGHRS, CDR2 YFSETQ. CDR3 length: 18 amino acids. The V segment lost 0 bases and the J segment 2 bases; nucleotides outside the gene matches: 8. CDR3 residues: CASSLGLAGAGAYNEQFF. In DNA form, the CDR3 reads TGCGCCAGCAGCTTGGGTCTAGCGGGGGCCGGAGCCTACAATGAGCAGTTCTTC.

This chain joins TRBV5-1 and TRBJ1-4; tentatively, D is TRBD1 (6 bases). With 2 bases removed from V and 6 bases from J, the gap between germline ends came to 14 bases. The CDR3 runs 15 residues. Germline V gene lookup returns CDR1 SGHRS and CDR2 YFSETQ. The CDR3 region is CASSFTGGEYEKLFF. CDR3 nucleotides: TGCGCCAGCAGCTTTACGGGGGGCGAATATGAAAAACTGTTTTTT.

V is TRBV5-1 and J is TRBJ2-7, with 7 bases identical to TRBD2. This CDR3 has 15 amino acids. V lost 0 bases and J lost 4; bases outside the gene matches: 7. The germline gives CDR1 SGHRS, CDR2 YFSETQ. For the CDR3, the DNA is TGCGCCAGCAGCTTGGATCTAGCGGCAACGTACGAGCAGTACTTC. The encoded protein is CASSLDLAATYEQYF.

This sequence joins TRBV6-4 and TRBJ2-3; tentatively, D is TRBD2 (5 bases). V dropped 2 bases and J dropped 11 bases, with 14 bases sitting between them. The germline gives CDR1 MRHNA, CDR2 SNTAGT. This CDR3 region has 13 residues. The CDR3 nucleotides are TGTGCCAGCAGTGACGTTCGGGGTGTTGAGCAGTATTTT. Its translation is CASSDVRGVEQYF.

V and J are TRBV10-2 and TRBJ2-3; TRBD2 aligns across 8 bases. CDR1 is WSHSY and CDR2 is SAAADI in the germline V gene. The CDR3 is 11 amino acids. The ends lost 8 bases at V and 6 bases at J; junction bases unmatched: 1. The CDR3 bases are TGCGCCAGCTCGGGGGGGGATACGCAGTATTTT. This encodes CASSGGDTQYF.

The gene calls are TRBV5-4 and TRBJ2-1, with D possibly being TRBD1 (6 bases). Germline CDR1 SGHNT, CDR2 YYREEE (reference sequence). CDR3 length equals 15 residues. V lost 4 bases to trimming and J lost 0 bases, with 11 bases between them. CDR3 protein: CASSQGLGSYNEQFF. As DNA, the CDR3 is TGTGCCAGCAGCCAGGGGCTGGGCTCCTACAATGAGCAGTTCTTC.

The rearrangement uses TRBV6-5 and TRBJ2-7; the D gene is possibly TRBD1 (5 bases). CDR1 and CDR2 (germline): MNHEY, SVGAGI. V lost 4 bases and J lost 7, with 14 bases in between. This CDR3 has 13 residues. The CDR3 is CASSSPTREEQYF. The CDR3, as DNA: TGTGCCAGCAGTTCCCCGACCAGGGAAGAGCAGTACTTC.

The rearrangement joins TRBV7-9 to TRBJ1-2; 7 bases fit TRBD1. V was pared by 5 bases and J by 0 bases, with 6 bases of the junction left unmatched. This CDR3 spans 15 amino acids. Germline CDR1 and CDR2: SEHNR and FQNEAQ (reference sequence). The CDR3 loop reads CASSLRDRANYGYTF. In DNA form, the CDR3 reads TGTGCCAGCAGCCTCCGGGACAGAGCTAACTATGGCTACACCTTC.

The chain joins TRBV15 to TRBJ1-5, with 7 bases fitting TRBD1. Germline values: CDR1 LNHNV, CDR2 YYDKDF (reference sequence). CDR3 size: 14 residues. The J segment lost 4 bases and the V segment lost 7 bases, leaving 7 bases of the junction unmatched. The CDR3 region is CATTPDRENQPQHF. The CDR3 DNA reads TGTGCCACCACACCAGACAGGGAGAATCAGCCCCAGCATTTT.

The CDR3 loop is CASSDPGEIYGYTF. For the CDR3, the DNA is TGTGCCAGCAGTGACCCGGGGGAAATTTATGGCTACACCTTC. The rearrangement uses TRBV6-1 and TRBJ1-2, with D perhaps matching TRBD1 (5 bases). The ends were cut back, 3 bases at V and 5 bases at J, with 13 bases in the middle. CDR1 and CDR2 (germline): MNHNS, SASEGT. The CDR3 totals 14 residues.

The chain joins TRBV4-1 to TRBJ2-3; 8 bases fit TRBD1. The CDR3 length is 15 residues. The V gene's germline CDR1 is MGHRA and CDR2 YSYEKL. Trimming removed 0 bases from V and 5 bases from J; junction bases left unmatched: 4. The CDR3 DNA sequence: TGCGCCAGCAGCCAAGATCAGGGGGCGAAAGATACGCAGTATTTT. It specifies CASSQDQGAKDTQYF.

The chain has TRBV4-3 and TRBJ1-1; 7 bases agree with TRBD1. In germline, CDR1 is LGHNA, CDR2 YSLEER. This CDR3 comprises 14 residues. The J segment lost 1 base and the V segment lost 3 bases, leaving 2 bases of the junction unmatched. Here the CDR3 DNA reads TGCGCCAGCAGCCATTACAGGGGGAACACTGAAGCTTTCTTT. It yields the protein CASSHYRGNTEAFF.

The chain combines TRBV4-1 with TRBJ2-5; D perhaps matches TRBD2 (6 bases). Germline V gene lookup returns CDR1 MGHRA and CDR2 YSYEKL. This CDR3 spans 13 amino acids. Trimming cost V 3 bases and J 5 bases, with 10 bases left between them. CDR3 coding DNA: TGCGCCAGCAGCCATGGGGGGACGGAGACCCAGTACTTC. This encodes CASSHGGTETQYF.

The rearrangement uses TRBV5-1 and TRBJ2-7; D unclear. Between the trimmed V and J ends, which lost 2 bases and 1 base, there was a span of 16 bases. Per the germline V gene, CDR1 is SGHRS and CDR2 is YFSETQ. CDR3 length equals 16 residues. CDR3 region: CASSLERPTSSYEQYF. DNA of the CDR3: TGCGCCAGCAGCTTAGAGAGGCCCACATCTTCCTACGAGCAGTACTTC.